Presented here are 13 T cell receptor beta chains from one specimen sequenced in a study of T cell changes during pregnancy in multiple sclerosis. Assay: immunoSEQ multiplex PCR; the TCRdb copy retains only in-frame clones and omits some. This sample has around 60,000 clones, with around 96% found just once. Sequencing was performed on CD8+ T cells from peripheral blood mononuclear cells, taken after pregnancy. These receptors all come from a female donor with multiple sclerosis, enrolled in a pregnancy study.

The sample holds one count of this clone. The chain recombines TRBV6-1 with TRBJ1-2, with D maybe TRBD1 (6 bases). Per the germline V gene, CDR1 is MNHNS and CDR2 is SASEGT. V gave up 5 bases and J gave up 3 bases, with 13 bases separating them. The CDR3 totals 14 residues. CDR3 DNA sequence: TGTGCCAGCAGTCCAAAGGGGACATACTATGGCTACACCTTC. Translated, it gives CASSPKGTYYGYTF.

The J gene is TRBJ1-4, the V gene TRBV13, with D tentatively TRBD1 (5 bases). Germline-derived CDR1 and CDR2 are PRHDT and FYEKMQ (reference sequence). This CDR3 region has 13 residues. V was pared by 2 bases and J by 8 bases, with 9 bases between. The CDR3 spells CASSLRGGEKLFF. DNA for the CDR3: TGTGCCAGCAGCTTAAGGGGAGGGGAAAAACTGTTTTTT.

The V call is TRBV5-1, the J call TRBJ2-1, with D uncertain. CDR1 SGHRS and CDR2 YFSETQ come from the germline V gene. The CDR3 consists of 13 residues. V was cut by 0 bases and J by 9 bases, with 10 bases left in between. CDR3 sequence: CASSLGSGTEQFF. DNA of the CDR3: TGCGCCAGCAGCTTGGGCTCAGGCACTGAGCAGTTCTTC.

The rearrangement joins TRBV7-9 to TRBJ2-5; 8 bases agree with TRBD2. CDR3 length: 15 residues. Looked up from germline, CDR1 is SEHNR and CDR2 is FQNEAQ (reference sequence). V gave up 1 base and J gave up 3 bases; unmatched junction bases: 4. This CDR3 reads CASSLGLLAEETQYF. CDR3 coding DNA: TGTGCCAGCAGCTTAGGTTTACTAGCGGAAGAGACCCAGTACTTC.

The chain carries TRBV9 and TRBJ1-6; 10 bases are shared with TRBD1. After removal of 2 bases from V and 10 bases from J, the junction contained 9 bases not matched to a gene. Germline CDR1 is SGDLS and CDR2 is YYNGEE. This CDR3 contains 16 residues. The CDR3 DNA reads TGTGCCAGCAGCGTTGACAGGGGGCGCCGGGGATCACCCCTCCACTTT. Amino acid sequence: CASSVDRGRRGSPLHF.

J is TRBJ1-1 and V is TRBV19; possible D gene TRBD1, 5 bases. The CDR3 extends over 15 amino acids. Germline assignment: CDR1 LNHDA and CDR2 SQIVND (reference sequence). With 5 bases removed from V and 1 base from J, the gap between germline ends came to 14 bases. The CDR3 DNA sequence: TGTGCCAGTAGTTCTGGGGCGCGATCGAACACTGAAGCTTTCTTT. The encoded protein is CASSSGARSNTEAFF.

J is TRBJ1-1 and V is TRBV7-9; TRBD1 is a possible D gene (6 bases). The CDR3 loop spans 15 amino acids. The germline V gene has CDR1 SEHNR and CDR2 FQNEAQ (reference sequence). V was clipped by 2 bases and J by 1 base, with 11 bases between them. CDR3 nucleotides: TGTGCCAGCAGCTTACCACAGGGTACGAACACTGAAGCTTTCTTT. Translated: CASSLPQGTNTEAFF.

This chain connects TRBV9 to TRBJ2-1; 9 positions agree with TRBD2. Trimming removed 4 bases from V and 7 bases from J; junction bases left unmatched: 6. CDR1 and CDR2 from the germline V gene are SGDLS and YYNGEE. The CDR3 covers 14 residues. The CDR3 region has the DNA TGTGCCAGCAGCCTGGGCGGGAGGGAAAATGAGCAGTTCTTC. It specifies CASSLGGRENEQFF.

The V and J genes are TRBV6-6 and TRBJ1-2; tentatively, D is TRBD1 (5 bases). Germline loops: CDR1 MNHNY, CDR2 SVGAGI (reference sequence). Trimming took 5 bases from V and 2 from J, leaving 9 bases between them. CDR3 length: 13 amino acids. The CDR3, as DNA: TGTGCCAGCAGTCCTGGGGGGAACTATGGCTACACCTTC. Its translation is CASSPGGNYGYTF.

This chain joins TRBV4-1 and TRBJ2-7, with D possibly TRBD1 on 5 matching bases. The CDR3 length is 13 residues. In germline, CDR1 is MGHRA, CDR2 YSYEKL. V was cut by 3 bases and J by 4 bases, with 10 bases left in between. The CDR3 DNA is TGCGCCAGCAGCCAGACTCAGGGATACGAGCAGTACTTC. Its protein is CASSQTQGYEQYF.

The chain employs TRBV9 and TRBJ2-3; the D gene is possibly TRBD2 (6 bases). CDR1 and CDR2 (germline): SGDLS, YYNGEE. V gave up 0 bases and J gave up 10 bases, with 15 bases separating them. The CDR3 length is 14 residues. The DNA for the CDR3 is TGTGCCAGCAGCGTAGGTGGAGGGAGCGGACCGCAGTATTTT. It encodes CASSVGGGSGPQYF.

The chain carries TRBV9 and TRBJ1-4, with D possibly matching TRBD1 (6 bases). Germline loops: CDR1 SGDLS, CDR2 YYNGEE. Trimming removed 3 bases at V and 2 bases at J, with 14 bases between. The CDR3 contains 16 residues. The CDR3 DNA reads TGTGCCAGCAGCGAGGGGGGGGCGGTTACTAATGAAAAACTGTTTTTT. It translates to CASSEGGAVTNEKLFF.

The chain links TRBV7-8 to TRBJ2-2, with 9 bases identical to TRBD2. Germline V gene sequence: CDR1 SGHVS, CDR2 FQNEAQ. The CDR3 loop spans 15 amino acids. Trimming took 3 bases from V and 4 from J; bases not matched to a gene: 3. CDR3 loop: CASSLTSGGTGELFF. The DNA of the CDR3 is TGTGCCAGCAGCTTGACTAGCGGCGGCACCGGGGAGCTGTTTTTT.